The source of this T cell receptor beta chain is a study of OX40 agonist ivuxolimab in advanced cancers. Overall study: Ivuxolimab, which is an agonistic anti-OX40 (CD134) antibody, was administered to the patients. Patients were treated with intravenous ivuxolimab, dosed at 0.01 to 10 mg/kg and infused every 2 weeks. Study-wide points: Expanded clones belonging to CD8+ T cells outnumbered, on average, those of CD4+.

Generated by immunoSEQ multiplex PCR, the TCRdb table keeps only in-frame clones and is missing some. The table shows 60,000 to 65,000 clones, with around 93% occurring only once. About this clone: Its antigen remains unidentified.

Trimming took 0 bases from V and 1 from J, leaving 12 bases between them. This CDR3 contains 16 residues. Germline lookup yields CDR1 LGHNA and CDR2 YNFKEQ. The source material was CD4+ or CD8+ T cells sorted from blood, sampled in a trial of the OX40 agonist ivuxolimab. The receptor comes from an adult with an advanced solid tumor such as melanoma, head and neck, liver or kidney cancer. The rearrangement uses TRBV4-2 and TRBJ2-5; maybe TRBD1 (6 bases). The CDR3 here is CASSQEQGHIQETQYF. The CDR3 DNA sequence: TGTGCCAGCAGCCAAGAACAGGGACACATCCAAGAGACCCAGTACTTC.